A single TCR beta chain is shown here with its context. The data were taken from a study of T-cell reconstitution after alpha-beta-depleted transplantation in children. Germline CDR1 MNHNS, CDR2 SASEGT. Trimming took off 2 bases at V and 4 bases at J, with 14 bases between the two ends. CDR3 length: 15 amino acids. The TCRbeta library was prepared with unique molecular identifiers. From the PCR reads, TCRdb called clonotypes with MiXCR, one entry per CDR3 protein. The data contain some 200,000 distinct CDR3 sequences, approximately 8.4% of them singletons. Sequenced material: PBMCs, mostly from graft donor cells, taken 360 days after TCRalphabeta/CD19-depleted stem cell transplant. This sequence joins TRBV6-1 and TRBJ1-2, with unresolved D. The sequence came from a male patient aged 2-10 years who had a stem cell transplant for acute myeloid leukemia, so the T cells may come from the graft donor. The CDR3 is CASSELGRFGYGYTF. In DNA form, the CDR3 reads TGTGCCAGCAGTGAATTAGGCAGGTTCGGCTATGGCTACACCTTC.